This note documents a single T cell receptor (beta chain) sequence. TCRdb keeps only in-frame clones here, not all; method: immunoSEQ multiplex PCR. The sample consists of about 320,000 clones, 65% to 90% of them appearing once. These data originate in a study of blood T cell repertoires in COVID-19. Study-level background: COVID-19 samples from acute and convalescent phases originated in the United States, Italy and Spain.

Ages ranged from about 18 to 100 years, with residence in approximately 25 US areas. Cohort 3 donors were reported recovered after two negative PCRs, clearance, or symptom resolution. The V gene end was trimmed by 10 bases and the J gene end by 4 bases; junction bases not matched to a gene: 17. The CDR3 is made up of 17 amino acids. Germline V gene lookup returns CDR1 SNHLY and CDR2 FYNNEI. The sample comprised PBMCs or T cells enriched from blood (not recorded which). The chain recombines TRBV2 with TRBJ1-5, with 9 bases fitting TRBD1. This clonotype was obtained from a woman younger than 30 who had recovered from COVID-19. Written as DNA, the CDR3 is TGTGCCACAAAGAAGATGGGGACAGGGAGGTGGAATCAGCCCCAGCATTTT. Translating it yields CATKKMGTGRWNQPQHF.